This T cell receptor (beta chain) was recorded in a study of T cell repertoires in ileal Crohn's disease. Some clones are missing from TCRdb's copy, which holds only in-frame ones; the method was immunoSEQ multiplex PCR. The sample records about 14,000 clones, about 84% being singletons. Germline V gene data show CDR1 as MNHNY and CDR2 as SVGAGI (reference sequence). There are 13 residues in the CDR3. V was shortened by 5 bases and J by 7 bases, with 9 bases between the two germline ends. This sequence joins TRBV6-6 and TRBJ1-6, with D perhaps matching TRBD1 (6 bases). The TCR originated in an adult with Crohn's disease. Sequencing used ileal tissue. CDR3 bases: TGTGCCAGCAGTGAGGGGGGGAATTCACCCCTCCACTTT. Translated: CASSEGGNSPLHF.